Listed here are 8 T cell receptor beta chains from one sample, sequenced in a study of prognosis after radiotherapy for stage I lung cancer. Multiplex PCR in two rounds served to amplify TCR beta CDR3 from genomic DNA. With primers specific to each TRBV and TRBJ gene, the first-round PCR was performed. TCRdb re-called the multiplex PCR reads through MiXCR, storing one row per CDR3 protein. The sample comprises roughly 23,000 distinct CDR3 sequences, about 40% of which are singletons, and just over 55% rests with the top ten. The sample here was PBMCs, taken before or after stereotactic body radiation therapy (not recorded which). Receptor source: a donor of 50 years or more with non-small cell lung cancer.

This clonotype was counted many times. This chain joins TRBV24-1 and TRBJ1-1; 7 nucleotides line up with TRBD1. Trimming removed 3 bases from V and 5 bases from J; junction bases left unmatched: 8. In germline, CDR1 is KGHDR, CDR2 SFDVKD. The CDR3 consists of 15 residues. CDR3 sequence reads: CATSDRQGGETEAFF. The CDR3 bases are TGTGCCACCAGTGATCGACAGGGCGGGGAGACTGAAGCTTTCTTT.

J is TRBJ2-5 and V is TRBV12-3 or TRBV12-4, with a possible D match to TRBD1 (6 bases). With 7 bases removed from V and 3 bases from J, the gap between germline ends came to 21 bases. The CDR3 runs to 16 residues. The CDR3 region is CASKPRWGLEEETQYF. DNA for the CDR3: TGTGCCAGCAAACCCCGGTGGGGGCTTGAGGAAGAGACCCAGTACTTC.

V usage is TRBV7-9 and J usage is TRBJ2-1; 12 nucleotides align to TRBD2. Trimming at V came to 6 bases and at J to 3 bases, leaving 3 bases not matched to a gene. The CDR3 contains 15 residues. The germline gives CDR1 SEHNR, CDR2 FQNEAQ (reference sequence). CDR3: CASRSSGRDYNEQFF. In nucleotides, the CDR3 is TGTGCCAGCAGATCTAGCGGGAGGGACTACAATGAGCAGTTCTTC.

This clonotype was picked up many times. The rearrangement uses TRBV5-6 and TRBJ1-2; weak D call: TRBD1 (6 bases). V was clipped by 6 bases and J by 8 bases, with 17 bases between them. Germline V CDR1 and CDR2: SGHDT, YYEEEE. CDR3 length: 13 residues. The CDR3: CASTVGGAGGYTF. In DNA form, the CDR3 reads TGTGCCAGCACCGTAGGGGGGGCTGGGGGCTACACCTTC.

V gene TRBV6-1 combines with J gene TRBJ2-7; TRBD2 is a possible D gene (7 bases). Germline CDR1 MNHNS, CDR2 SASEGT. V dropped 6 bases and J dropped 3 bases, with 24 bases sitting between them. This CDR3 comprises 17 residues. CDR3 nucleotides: TGTGCCAGCAGACAAACCCCCGGGGGGCGGCGCGACTACGAGCAGTACTTC. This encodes CASRQTPGGRRDYEQYF.

This CDR3 is CASSQPNYGYTF. In DNA form, the CDR3 reads TGTGCCAGCTCACAACCTAACTATGGCTACACCTTC. The rearrangement joins TRBV6-1 to TRBJ1-2, with unresolved D. The germline V and J ends were trimmed by 8 bases and 0 bases, with 7 bases remaining between them. CDR1 is MNHNS and CDR2 is SASEGT in the germline V gene. This CDR3 has 12 amino acids.

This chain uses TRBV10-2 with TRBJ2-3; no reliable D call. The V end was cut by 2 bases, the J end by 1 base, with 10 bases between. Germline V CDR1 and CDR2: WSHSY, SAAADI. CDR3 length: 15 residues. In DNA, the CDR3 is TGCGCCAGCAGTGAGGTGTCGGACCGCACAGATACGCAGTATTTT. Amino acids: CASSEVSDRTDTQYF.

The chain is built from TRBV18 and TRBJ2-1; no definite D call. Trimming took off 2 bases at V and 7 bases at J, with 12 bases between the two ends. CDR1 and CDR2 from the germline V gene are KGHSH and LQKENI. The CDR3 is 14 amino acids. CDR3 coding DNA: TGTGCCAGCTCACCAGCACAGAACAATAATGAGCAGTTCTTC. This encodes CASSPAQNNNEQFF.